The next 17 T cell receptor beta chains were all read from a single sample in a study of blood T cell repertoires in COVID-19. Here immunoSEQ multiplex PCR was the method, and the copy in TCRdb shows in-frame clones only, minus some. The sample consists of around 470,000 clones, 80% to 90% of them appearing once. Sequenced material: peripheral blood. The origin of the receptors is a man between 18 and 35 years old with COVID-19, enrolled during active disease.

The sample holds a few counts of this clone. The chain recombines TRBV27 with TRBJ1-6, with D possibly matching TRBD1 (5 bases). Germline V gene sequence: CDR1 MNHEY, CDR2 SMNVEV (reference sequence). V was clipped by 8 bases and J by 1 base, with 9 bases between them. The CDR3 length is 14 residues. CDR3: CASFGGSYNSPLHF. The CDR3, as DNA: TGTGCCAGCTTCGGGGGTTCCTATAATTCACCCCTCCACTTT.

A remark on this clone: Other DNA sequences in the sample encode the same CDR3. The chain joins TRBV2 to TRBJ1-5; D not resolved. The CDR3 contains 14 residues. Trimming removed 8 bases from V and 0 bases from J, with 11 bases in between. Germline lookup yields CDR1 SNHLY and CDR2 FYNNEI. The CDR3 region is CASRGPYSNQPQHF. The CDR3 region has the DNA TGTGCCAGCCGAGGCCCTTATAGCAATCAGCCCCAGCATTTT.

The CDR3 spells CASTPDRAPYEQYF. The CDR3 DNA reads TGTGCCAGCACTCCGGACAGGGCACCCTACGAGCAGTACTTC. The J gene is TRBJ2-7, the V gene TRBV6-5; 8 bases are shared with TRBD1. The CDR3 sequence is 14 residues long. Trimming took 7 bases from V and 2 from J; bases not matched to a gene: 7. From germline, CDR1 is MNHEY and CDR2 SVGAGI.

The chain joins TRBV5-6 to TRBJ2-7, with TRBD1 identical over 10 bases. Germline trimming cut 4 bases from V and 3 bases from J; bases unmatched to any gene: 4. Germline V gene lookup returns CDR1 SGHDT and CDR2 YYEEEE. There are 14 residues in the CDR3. In DNA, the CDR3 is TGTGCCAGCAGCGTCCGGGACAGGGGCTACGAGCAGTACTTC. This codes for CASSVRDRGYEQYF.

The CDR3 DNA follows: TGTGCCAGCAGCTTGGGGGGGACAGGCTACGAGCAGTACTTC. Protein: CASSLGGTGYEQYF. The chain is built from TRBV5-6 and TRBJ2-7, with 8 bases that match TRBD1. This CDR3 has 14 amino acids. Germline-derived CDR1 and CDR2 are SGHDT and YYEEEE. V shed 0 bases, J shed 3 bases, and the junction held 2 bases outside the gene matches. Supplemented by reference TRBV5-6 and TRBJ2-7, the full variable domain reads DAGVTQSPTHLIKTRGQQVTLRCSPKSGHDTVSWYQQALGQGPQFIFQYYEEEERQRGNFPDRFSGHQFPNYSSELNVNALLLGDSALYLCASSLGGTGYEQYFGPGTRLTVT.

The rearrangement links TRBV19 to TRBJ2-1; the D gene is possibly TRBD1 (6 bases). The germline CDR1 and CDR2 sequences are LNHDA and SQIVND (reference sequence). CDR3 length: 16 amino acids. The V and J ends lost 0 bases and 9 bases respectively, with 18 bases between them. The CDR3 loop is CASSIDQLFTGSEQFF. DNA of the CDR3: TGTGCCAGTAGTATAGATCAGTTATTTACAGGGAGTGAGCAGTTCTTC.

The V call is TRBV30, the J call TRBJ1-1; TRBD1 matches 8 bases. Germline CDR1 reads GTSNPN; CDR2 reads SVGIG (reference sequence). V trimming: 2 bases; J trimming: 4 bases; junction bases outside the gene matches: 9. The CDR3 has 15 residues. The CDR3 sequence: CAWSLYSTGATEAFF. In DNA form, the CDR3 reads TGTGCCTGGAGTCTGTATTCGACAGGGGCCACTGAAGCTTTCTTT. Using reference TRBV30 and TRBJ1-1 for the parts outside the CDR3, the full variable domain is SQTIHQWPATLVQPVGSPLSLECTVEGTSNPNLYWYRQAAGRGLQLLFYSVGIGQISSEVPQNLSASRPQDRQFILSSKKLLLSDSGFYLCAWSLYSTGATEAFFGQGTRLTVV.

The rearrangement joins TRBV9 to TRBJ2-7; TRBD1 might be the D (6 bases). Germline CDR1 and CDR2: SGDLS and YYNGEE. The germline V and J ends were trimmed by 0 bases and 3 bases, with 13 bases remaining between them. The CDR3 extends over 15 amino acids. The CDR3 DNA reads TGTGCCAGCAGCGTAGGTCAGGGGTATCTCTACGAGCAGTACTTC. This sequence encodes CASSVGQGYLYEQYF.

V and J are TRBV24-1 and TRBJ2-5; unclear D gene. Germline CDR1 is KGHDR and CDR2 is SFDVKD. The V gene lost 3 bases and the J gene lost 3 bases, with 10 bases spanning the gap. The CDR3 length is 14 residues. The CDR3 region is CATSDGRRKETQYF. The CDR3 DNA reads as TGTGCCACCAGTGATGGCAGGCGCAAAGAGACCCAGTACTTC.

The chain has TRBV6-1 and TRBJ1-6, with a weak D call TRBD1 (5 bases). Germline V gene data show CDR1 as MNHNS and CDR2 as SASEGT. Deletions cut 3 bases from V and 4 bases from J, with 10 bases between. CDR3 size: 15 residues. The CDR3 nucleotides read TGTGCCAGCAGTGATACAAAGGGGTATAATTCACCCCTCCACTTT. Protein: CASSDTKGYNSPLHF.

The chain has TRBV29-1 and TRBJ2-7, with 7 bases lining up with TRBD1. CDR3 length: 15 residues. Germline loops: CDR1 SQVTM, CDR2 ANQGSEA. Germline trimming cut 4 bases from V and 7 bases from J; bases unmatched to any gene: 16. As DNA, the CDR3 is TGCAGCGTTGGTTTTTGGGGGACAGTATCGTGGGAGCAGTACTTC. As protein: CSVGFWGTVSWEQYF.

V gene TRBV4-1 combines with J gene TRBJ2-3; 12 bases are shared with TRBD2. V was pared by 0 bases and J by 2 bases, with 12 bases of the junction left unmatched. Germline V gene lookup returns CDR1 MGHRA and CDR2 YSYEKL. The CDR3 sequence is 20 residues long. CDR3 amino acids: CASSQEGGPLAGGNTDTQYF. CDR3 bases: TGCGCCAGCAGCCAAGAAGGGGGCCCACTAGCGGGAGGAAACACAGATACGCAGTATTTT.

The genes are TRBV30 and TRBJ2-2; no clear D. Germline V gene lookup returns CDR1 GTSNPN and CDR2 SVGIG (reference sequence). The ends were cut back, 0 bases at V and 2 bases at J, with 7 bases in the middle. The CDR3 extends over 14 amino acids. CDR3 coding DNA: TGTGCCTGGAGTGTACGTCTAAACACCGGGGAGCTGTTTTTT. This gives the protein CAWSVRLNTGELFF.

This chain joins TRBV30 and TRBJ2-2; D unresolved. CDR1 and CDR2 (germline): GTSNPN, SVGIG (reference sequence). V dropped 3 bases and J dropped 4 bases, with 12 bases sitting between them. The CDR3 is 14 residues long. The CDR3 DNA follows: TGTGCCTGGAGCCCCCTACAGAGCACCGGGGAGCTGTTTTTT. Translation gives CAWSPLQSTGELFF.

The rearrangement uses TRBV6-5 and TRBJ2-5, with D perhaps TRBD2 (6 bases). The germline V gene encodes CDR1 MNHEY and CDR2 SVGAGI. V lost 7 bases to trimming and J lost 3 bases, with 15 bases between them. The CDR3 runs to 14 residues. CDR3 coding DNA: TGTGCCAGCAAGCCCGGGGCTAGCGAAGAGACCCAGTACTTC. Amino acid sequence: CASKPGASEETQYF.

This chain uses TRBV5-1 with TRBJ2-3, with 9 bases fitting TRBD2. This CDR3 region has 16 residues. Looked up from germline, CDR1 is SGHRS and CDR2 is YFSETQ. Losses at the gene ends were 0 bases for V and 2 bases for J; bases not matched to a gene: 4. The CDR3 here is CASSLGTSAITDTQYF. In DNA form, the CDR3 reads TGCGCCAGCAGCTTGGGGACTAGCGCTATCACAGATACGCAGTATTTT.

The rearrangement links TRBV19 to TRBJ1-2; 9 bases match TRBD1. CDR1 and CDR2 (germline): LNHDA, SQIVND (reference sequence). V lost 4 bases and J lost 7; bases outside the gene matches: 10. The CDR3 extends over 15 amino acids. This CDR3 reads CASSSPGTGFGGYTF. In nucleotides, the CDR3 is TGTGCCAGTAGTAGTCCCGGGACAGGGTTTGGTGGCTACACCTTC.